Shown below are 19 T cell receptor beta chains from a single sample sequenced in a study of T cells expressing NK-cell markers. TCRdb reprocessed the 5' RACE reads and stores each CDR3 protein as one record, lacking DNA. The sample holds around 280,000 distinct CDR3 sequences. Sequenced material: blood T cells: a sorted CD56 or NKG2C T cell subset, CD4+ or CD8+ T cells, or bulk PBMC T cells (not recorded which). All receptors come from a man between 18 and 29 years old in good health.

The chain has TRBV5-6 and TRBJ2-5; with no DNA, the TCRdb D assignment of TRBD1 cannot be verified. From germline, CDR1 is SGHDT and CDR2 YYEEEE. The CDR3 consists of 16 residues. The CDR3 is CASSQGTALNQETQYF.

The chain joins TRBV18 to TRBJ2-1; TCRdb outputs TRBD1, but without DNA this stays unchecked. The CDR3 is 12 amino acids. Looked up from germline, CDR1 is KGHSH and CDR2 is LQKENI. The chain's CDR3 is CASSRPGNEQFF. The full variable domain, completed using reference TRBV18 and TRBJ2-1, is NAGVMQNPRHLVRRRGQEARLRCSPMKGHSHVYWYRQLPEEGLKFMVYLQKENIIDESGMPKERFSAEFPKEGPSILRIQQVVRGDSAAYFCASSRPGNEQFFGPGTRLTVL.

The chain combines TRBV7-9 with TRBJ2-1; TCRdb designates TRBD1, a call that cannot be tested without DNA. The germline V gene has CDR1 SEHNR and CDR2 FQNEAQ (reference sequence). This CDR3 has 15 amino acids. CDR3 sequence: CASSEDGRYLNEQFF. Together with reference TRBV7-9 and TRBJ2-1, the CDR3 gives the full variable domain: DTGVSQNPRHKITKRGQNVTFRCDPISEHNRLYWYRQTLGQGPEFLTYFQNEAQLEKSRLLSDRFSAERPKGSFSTLEIQRTEQGDSAMYLCASSEDGRYLNEQFFGPGTRLTVL.

The CDR3 loop is CASSGKEFWTEAFF. J is TRBJ1-1 and V is TRBV4-1. CDR1 and CDR2 from the germline V gene are MGHRA and YSYEKL. The CDR3 loop spans 14 amino acids.

The V gene is TRBV7-2, the J gene TRBJ2-7; with no DNA, the TCRdb D assignment of TRBD1 cannot be verified. CDR3 length: 14 amino acids. CDR1 and CDR2 from the germline V gene are SGHTA and FQGNSA. CDR3: CASSRDTLNSEQYF. The full variable domain, in which reference TRBV7-2 and TRBJ2-7 provide the parts outside the CDR3, is GAGVSQSPSNKVTEKGKDVELRCDPISGHTALYWYRQSLGQGLEFLIYFQGNSAPDKSGLPSDRFSAERTGGSVSTLTIQRTQQEDSAVYLCASSRDTLNSEQYFGPGTRLTVT.

The chain uses TRBV7-2 and TRBJ1-1; TCRdb indicates TRBD1, and absent DNA this call remains unverified. The CDR3 consists of 13 residues. Germline V gene sequence: CDR1 SGHTA, CDR2 FQGNSA. The CDR3 is CASTPGQGVEAFF.

V gene TRBV12-3 or TRBV12-4 combines with J gene TRBJ2-5; the D call from TCRdb, TRBD1, cannot be confirmed without DNA. This CDR3 is 14 amino acids long. The CDR3 reads CASSRPGNQETQYF.

CDR3 protein: CSGVGGIQQTDTQYF. The J gene is TRBJ2-3, the V gene TRBV20-1; TCRdb names TRBD2, which stays unverified in the absence of DNA. Per the germline V gene, CDR1 is DFQATT and CDR2 is SNEGSKA (reference sequence). The CDR3 sequence is 15 residues long.

V is TRBV20-1 and J is TRBJ2-1; the TRBD2 assignment by TCRdb is unverifiable without DNA. CDR1 DFQATT and CDR2 SNEGSKA come from the germline V gene (reference sequence). The CDR3 loop spans 17 amino acids. This chain's CDR3 is CSASGGFRDSASDEQFF.

This chain links TRBV4-2 with TRBJ2-5. This CDR3 is built from 14 residues. In germline, CDR1 is LGHNA, CDR2 YNFKEQ. The CDR3 sequence: CASSQVVQQETQYF.

The genes are TRBV5-1 and TRBJ2-1; lacking DNA, the TRBD1 call made by TCRdb goes unchecked. The germline CDR1 and CDR2 sequences are SGHRS and YFSETQ. CDR3 size: 15 residues. CDR3 sequence: CASSLRRGFYNEQFF.

The chain uses TRBV20-1 and TRBJ1-4; lacking DNA, the TRBD1 call made by TCRdb goes unchecked. Germline lookup yields CDR1 DFQATT and CDR2 SNEGSKA (reference sequence). The CDR3 extends over 12 amino acids. The CDR3 sequence: CSASQAAEKLFF.

The rearrangement uses TRBV6-1 and TRBJ2-1; checking the TCRdb D call of TRBD1 is not possible without DNA. The V gene's germline CDR1 is MNHNS and CDR2 SASEGT. The length of the CDR3 is 16 residues. The CDR3 reads CASSEAIGFPGDEQFF.

V is TRBV5-4 and J is TRBJ2-1; with no DNA, the TCRdb D assignment of TRBD2 cannot be verified. This CDR3 has 14 amino acids. The germline V gene has CDR1 SGHNT and CDR2 YYREEE (reference sequence). This CDR3 is CASSLWGGNNEQFF.

The CDR3 loop is CASSSPFVWSYNEQFF. The rearrangement joins TRBV12-3 or TRBV12-4 to TRBJ2-1; TCRdb reports TRBD1, a call that lacks DNA to check it against. This CDR3 comprises 16 residues.

This rearrangement joins TRBV20-1 to TRBJ1-5; TCRdb's D call, TRBD1, is unchecked because there is no DNA. The CDR3 totals 15 residues. The germline CDR1 and CDR2 sequences are DFQATT and SNEGSKA (reference sequence). CDR3 sequence: CSARGRQPRGGPQHF.

J is TRBJ1-1 and V is TRBV2. CDR1 and CDR2 (germline): SNHLY, FYNNEI. The length of the CDR3 is 13 residues. The CDR3 loop reads CASSPPMNTEAFF.

The chain recombines TRBV7-9 with TRBJ1-1; TCRdb selects TRBD1, and the lack of DNA leaves this call unchecked. Germline V gene sequence: CDR1 SEHNR, CDR2 FQNEAQ (reference sequence). The CDR3 runs 17 residues. This CDR3 is CASSFGGGEGTVTEAFF.

The V gene is TRBV6-5, the J gene TRBJ2-1; the D call from TCRdb, TRBD1, cannot be confirmed without DNA. CDR1 MNHEY and CDR2 SVGAGI come from the germline V gene. The CDR3 sequence is 15 residues long. CDR3 residues: CASSYRDISYNEQFF.